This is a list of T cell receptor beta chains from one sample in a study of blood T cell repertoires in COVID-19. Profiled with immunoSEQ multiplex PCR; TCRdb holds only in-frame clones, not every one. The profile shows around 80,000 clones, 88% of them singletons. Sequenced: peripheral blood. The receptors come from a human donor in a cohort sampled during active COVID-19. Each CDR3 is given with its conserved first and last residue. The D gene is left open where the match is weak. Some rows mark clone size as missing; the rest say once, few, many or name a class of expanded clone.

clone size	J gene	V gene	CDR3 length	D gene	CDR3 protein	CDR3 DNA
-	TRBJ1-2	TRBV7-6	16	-	CASSLYAGGPNYGYTF	TGTGCCAGCAGCTTATATGCAGGAGGGCCTAACTATGGCTACACCTTC
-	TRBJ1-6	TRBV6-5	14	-	CASSTDSYNSPLHF	TGTGCCAGCAGTACAGACTCCTATAATTCACCCCTCCACTTT
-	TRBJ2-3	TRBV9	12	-	CASSARTDTQYF	TGTGCCAGCAGCGCTCGCACAGATACGCAGTATTTT
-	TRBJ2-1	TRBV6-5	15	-	CASSYGQGQYNEQFF	TGTGCCAGCAGTTACGGTCAGGGCCAATACAATGAGCAGTTCTTC
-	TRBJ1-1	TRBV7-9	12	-	CASSSDGGEAFF	TGTGCCAGCAGCTCAGATGGGGGGGAAGCTTTCTTT
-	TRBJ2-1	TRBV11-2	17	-	CASSFYREAKSNNEQFF	TGTGCCAGCAGCTTTTACCGGGAAGCAAAATCAAACAATGAGCAGTTCTTC
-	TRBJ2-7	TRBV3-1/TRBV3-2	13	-	CASSQASWYEQYF	TGTGCCAGCAGCCAAGCTAGCTGGTACGAGCAGTACTTC
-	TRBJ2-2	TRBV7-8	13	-	CASSLRGSGELFF	TGTGCCAGCAGCTTGAGGGGGAGCGGGGAGCTGTTTTTT
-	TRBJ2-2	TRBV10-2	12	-	CATRLDTGELFF	TGCGCCACCCGACTAGACACCGGGGAGCTGTTTTTT
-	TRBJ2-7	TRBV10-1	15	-	CASSDTRVPNHEQYF	TGCGCCAGCAGCGACACCAGGGTTCCCAACCACGAGCAGTACTTC
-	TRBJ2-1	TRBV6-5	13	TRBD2	CASRRGGNNEQFF	TGTGCCAGCAGGCGGGGGGGTAACAATGAGCAGTTCTTC
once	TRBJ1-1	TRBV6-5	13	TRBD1	CASSWTGGTEAFF	TGTGCCAGCAGTTGGACAGGAGGTACTGAAGCTTTCTTT
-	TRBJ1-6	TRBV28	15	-	CASSQPGRGRSPLHF	TGTGCCAGCAGTCAACCGGGCAGGGGACGTTCACCCCTCCACTTT
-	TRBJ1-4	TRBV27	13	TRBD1	CASRSQGNEKLFF	TGTGCCAGCAGGTCACAGGGGAATGAAAAACTGTTTTTT
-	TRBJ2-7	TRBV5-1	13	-	CASSFDTAYEQYF	TGCGCCAGCAGCTTTGACACAGCCTACGAGCAGTACTTC
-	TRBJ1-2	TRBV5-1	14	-	CASSLGPPEYGYTF	TGCGCCAGCAGCTTGGGTCCCCCAGAATATGGCTACACCTTC
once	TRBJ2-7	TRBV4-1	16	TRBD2	CASSLGTSGALGEQYF	TGCGCCAGCAGCCTCGGGACTAGCGGGGCATTGGGCGAGCAGTACTTC
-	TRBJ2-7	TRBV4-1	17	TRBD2	CASSQDGPLAGDYEQYF	TGCGCCAGCAGCCAAGATGGTCCACTAGCGGGGGACTACGAGCAGTACTTC
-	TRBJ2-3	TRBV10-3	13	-	CAISESWEVSQYF	TGTGCCATCAGTGAGTCTTGGGAGGTTTCGCAGTATTTT
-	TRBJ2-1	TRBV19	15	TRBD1	CASSRLAEQGNEQFF	TGTGCCAGTAGTCGTCTAGCAGAACAGGGGAATGAGCAGTTCTTC
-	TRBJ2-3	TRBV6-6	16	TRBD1	CASSGARTGFSDTQYF	TGTGCCAGCAGCGGGGCTAGGACAGGGTTCTCGGATACGCAGTATTTT
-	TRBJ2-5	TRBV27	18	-	CASSFYKPDKASVETQYF	TGTGCCAGCAGTTTTTACAAACCGGACAAGGCGAGTGTGGAGACCCAGTACTTC